The 18 T cell receptor beta chains presented below share a single source sample, sequenced in a study of T cell repertoires in cytomegalovirus infection. Using its own MiXCR run on the reads, TCRdb lists one record per CDR3 protein. The data show 100,000 to 150,000 distinct CDR3 sequences, over 25% seen once. These receptors lack a known antigen. The sequencing used CD8+ T cells from cultured PBMCs, collected from culture after CMV antigen stimulation. The source of these receptors is a human donor in good health (CMV status not recorded). Some clones in this sample may be carry-over from other donors' samples.

The chain combines TRBV12-3 or TRBV12-4 with TRBJ1-5; 7 bases fit TRBD1. The CDR3 covers 15 residues. V was pared by 5 bases and J by 4 bases, with 8 bases of the junction left unmatched. The CDR3 nucleotides read TGTGCCAGCAGTCCCCCGGGACAGCCTAATCAGCCCCAGCATTTT. It specifies CASSPPGQPNQPQHF.

The CDR3 sequence: CASSLSDPRGEQFF. The CDR3 region has the DNA TGTGCCAGCAGTTTATCTGACCCGCGGGGTGAGCAGTTCTTC. The chain couples TRBV27 to TRBJ2-1; tentatively, D is TRBD2 (6 bases). The CDR3 contains 14 residues. Germline lookup yields CDR1 MNHEY and CDR2 SMNVEV (reference sequence). Trimming took off 0 bases at V and 9 bases at J, with 12 bases between the two ends.

V gene TRBV11-2 combines with J gene TRBJ2-3; D remains unclear. Germline V gene lookup returns CDR1 SGHAT and CDR2 FQNNGV. The CDR3 length is 15 residues. The V gene lost 3 bases and the J gene lost 6 bases, with 16 bases spanning the gap. The DNA of the CDR3 is TGTGCCAGCAGCTTTAGATTTTCGGCGGTTGATACGCAGTATTTT. Protein sequence: CASSFRFSAVDTQYF.

In this sample, this clonotype turned up a few times. The chain links TRBV7-6 to TRBJ2-7; 8 nucleotides match TRBD2. This CDR3 is 12 amino acids long. With 6 bases clipped from V and 5 bases from J, the junction kept 3 bases outside the gene matches. CDR1 is SGHVS, CDR2 FNYEAQ, per germline. The CDR3 nucleotides are TGTGCCAGCAGGGCGGGGGGACACGAGCAGTACTTC. Its protein is CASRAGGHEQYF. Full variable domain (outside the CDR3, taken from reference TRBV7-6 and TRBJ2-7): GAGVSQSPRYKVTKRGQDVALRCDPISGHVSLYWYRQALGQGPEFLTYFNYEAQQDKSGLPNDRFSAERPEGSISTLTIQRTEQRDSAMYRCASRAGGHEQYFGPGTRLTVT.

This chain uses TRBV6-1 with TRBJ2-2; D unresolved. The CDR3 loop spans 15 amino acids. V lost 3 bases and J lost 0, with 8 bases in between. CDR1 and CDR2 from the germline V gene are MNHNS and SASEGT. The CDR3 coding sequence is TGTGCCAGCAGTGAGTGGGATTCGAACACCGGGGAGCTGTTTTTT. This codes for CASSEWDSNTGELFF.

This clonotype was detected ten times or more. The chain links TRBV2 to TRBJ2-4; D may be TRBD1 (7 bases). The V end was cut by 7 bases, the J end by 5 bases, with 15 bases between. The CDR3 has 14 amino acids. Germline-derived CDR1 and CDR2 are SNHLY and FYNNEI. CDR3 residues: CASTSGGTENIQYF. CDR3 nucleotides: TGTGCCAGCACGTCAGGAGGGACAGAAAACATTCAGTACTTC.

The chain joins TRBV20-1 to TRBJ1-6, with 8 positions matching TRBD1. V trimming: 3 bases; J trimming: 8 bases; junction bases outside the gene matches: 6. The CDR3 sequence is 14 residues long. Germline V lookup: CDR1 DFQATT, CDR2 SNEGSKA (reference sequence). In nucleotides, the CDR3 is TGCAGTGCTAGGACAGGGGCGATGGATTCACCCCTCCACTTT. This sequence encodes CSARTGAMDSPLHF.

This clonotype came up a few times. The V call is TRBV19, the J call TRBJ2-3; 8 bases agree with TRBD1. The CDR3 extends over 15 amino acids. The germline V gene encodes CDR1 LNHDA and CDR2 SQIVND (reference sequence). Unmatched junction bases numbered 5, after V lost 5 bases and J lost 1 base. For the CDR3, the DNA is TGTGCCAGTAGTGTGCGGACAGGGCGCACAGATACGCAGTATTTT. Protein sequence: CASSVRTGRTDTQYF. Full variable domain (rest looked up from reference TRBV19 and TRBJ2-3): DGGITQSPKYLFRKEGQNVTLSCEQNLNHDAMYWYRQDPGQGLRLIYYSQIVNDFQKGDIAEGYSVSREKKESFPLTVTSAQKNPTAFYLCASSVRTGRTDTQYFGPGTRLTVL.

V is TRBV6-2 or TRBV6-3 and J is TRBJ2-1; TRBD1 aligns across 7 bases. Unmatched junction bases numbered 7, after V lost 6 bases and J lost 2 bases. Germline V gives CDR1 MNHEY, CDR2 SVGEGT. This CDR3 is built from 15 residues. DNA of the CDR3: TGTGCCAGCAGGCTGGCCGGGACAGCCTACAATGAGCAGTTCTTC. Amino acids: CASRLAGTAYNEQFF.

This clonotype has only a few counts. V and J are TRBV14 and TRBJ2-7, with no clear D. CDR1 SGHDN and CDR2 FVKESK come from the germline V gene. The CDR3 sequence is 15 residues long. V lost 0 bases, J lost 1 base, and 10 bases lay in between. CDR3 amino acids: CASSQEAGRSYEQYF. DNA for the CDR3: TGTGCCAGCAGCCAAGAAGCCGGACGATCCTACGAGCAGTACTTC.

V gene TRBV7-6 combines with J gene TRBJ2-1, with 15 bases fitting TRBD2. The ends lost 5 bases at V and 12 bases at J; junction bases unmatched: 11. Looked up from germline, CDR1 is SGHVS and CDR2 is FNYEAQ. The CDR3 is 16 residues long. The CDR3 protein is CASSHGLAGGPLGQFF. CDR3 DNA sequence: TGTGCCAGCAGCCACGGACTAGCGGGGGGGCCCCTGGGGCAGTTCTTC.

The V and J genes are TRBV4-1 and TRBJ2-1; TRBD2 might be the D (6 bases). This CDR3 spans 16 amino acids. Germline V gene lookup returns CDR1 MGHRA and CDR2 YSYEKL. V lost 0 bases and J 6 bases, leaving 15 bases between the germline ends. The CDR3: CASSQEFGGGRNEQFF. CDR3 DNA sequence: TGCGCCAGCAGCCAAGAATTCGGGGGAGGACGCAATGAGCAGTTCTTC.

This clonotype was counted only a few times. The rearrangement uses TRBV27 and TRBJ2-3, with D possibly being TRBD1 (7 bases). V was clipped by 5 bases and J by 0 bases, with 9 bases between them. Germline V lookup: CDR1 MNHEY, CDR2 SMNVEV (reference sequence). This CDR3 has 14 residues. CDR3 DNA: TGTGCCAGCAGTCAGGGGGGTAGCACAGATACGCAGTATTTT. Protein product: CASSQGGSTDTQYF.

Ten or more counts support this clonotype. The CDR3 DNA is TGTGCCAGCGCCAGCCCAAAACAGGGGACGGTGCAAGAGACCCAGTACTTC. It yields the protein CASASPKQGTVQETQYF. V usage is TRBV7-9 and J usage is TRBJ2-5; 7 positions match TRBD1. J lost 2 bases, V lost 8 bases, and 17 bases had no gene match. This CDR3 comprises 17 residues. The germline V gene has CDR1 SEHNR and CDR2 FQNEAQ (reference sequence).

The count of this clonotype is one. The chain links TRBV9 to TRBJ1-2; a weak D match, TRBD1 (5 bases). V lost 3 bases, J lost 8 bases, and 11 bases lay in between. The CDR3 is 12 amino acids. Germline V gene data show CDR1 as SGDLS and CDR2 as YYNGEE. CDR3 bases: TGTGCCAGCAGCGCCCAAGGGACGGGCTACACCTTC. As protein: CASSAQGTGYTF.

This chain links TRBV7-8 with TRBJ2-7; 9 bases map to TRBD1. V was clipped by 6 bases and J by 2 bases; unmatched bases: 8. Germline lookup yields CDR1 SGHVS and CDR2 FQNEAQ. This CDR3 region has 15 residues. The chain's CDR3 is CASSSEGTGPYEQYF. Written as DNA, the CDR3 is TGTGCCAGCAGTTCAGAGGGGACAGGGCCCTACGAGCAGTACTTC. Looking up the rest from reference TRBV7-8 and TRBJ2-7 gives the full variable domain: GAGVSQSPRYKVAKRGQDVALRCDPISGHVSLFWYQQALGQGPEFLTYFQNEAQLDKSGLPSDRFFAERPEGSVSTLKIQRTQQEDSAVYLCASSSEGTGPYEQYFGPGTRLTVT.

This clonotype was detected a few times. This rearrangement joins TRBV11-2 to TRBJ2-7; D remains ambiguous. CDR1 is SGHAT and CDR2 is FQNNGV in the germline V gene. The CDR3 loop spans 17 amino acids. The V and J ends lost 2 bases and 1 base respectively, with 18 bases between them. The CDR3 region is CASSLWSRHRLSYEQYF. The CDR3, as DNA: TGTGCCAGCAGCTTATGGTCACGGCACCGACTGTCCTACGAGCAGTACTTC.

This clonotype was seen repeatedly, ten times or more. V and J are TRBV4-3 and TRBJ2-5; D not resolved. CDR3 length: 17 amino acids. CDR1 LGHNA and CDR2 YSLEER come from the germline V gene. Trimming removed 1 base from V and 2 bases from J, with 17 bases in between. The CDR3 DNA follows: TGCGCCAGCAGCCAAGGCCGAATATTCCGCACTCAAGAGACCCAGTACTTC. Protein sequence: CASSQGRIFRTQETQYF.